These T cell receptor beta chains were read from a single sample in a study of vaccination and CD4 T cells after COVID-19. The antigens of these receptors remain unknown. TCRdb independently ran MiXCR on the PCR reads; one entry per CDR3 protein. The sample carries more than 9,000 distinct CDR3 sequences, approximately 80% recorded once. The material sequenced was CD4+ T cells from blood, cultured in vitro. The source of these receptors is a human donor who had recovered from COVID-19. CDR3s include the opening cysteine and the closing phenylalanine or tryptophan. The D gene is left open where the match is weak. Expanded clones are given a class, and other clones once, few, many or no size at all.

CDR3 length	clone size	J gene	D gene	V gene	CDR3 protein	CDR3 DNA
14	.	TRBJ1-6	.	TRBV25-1	CASSANPGNSPLHF	TGTGCCAGCAGTGCCAACCCAGGGAATTCACCCCTCCACTTT
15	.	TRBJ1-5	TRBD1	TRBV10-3	CAISYKQGINQPQHF	TGTGCCATCAGTTACAAACAGGGGATTAATCAGCCCCAGCATTTT
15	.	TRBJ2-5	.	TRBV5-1	CASSFLSTGEETQYF	TGCGCCAGCAGCTTTTTGTCGACGGGGGAAGAGACCCAGTACTTC
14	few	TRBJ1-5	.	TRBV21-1	CASSKAPINQPQHF	TGTGCCAGCAGCAAAGCGCCAATCAATCAGCCCCAGCATTTT
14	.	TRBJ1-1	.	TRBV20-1	CSARSLRGNTEAFF	TGCAGTGCGCGGAGCCTCCGTGGGAATACTGAAGCTTTCTTT
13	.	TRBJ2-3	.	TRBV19	CASSNGLTDTQYF	TGTGCCAGTAGTAACGGACTCACAGATACGCAGTATTTT
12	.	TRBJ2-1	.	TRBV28	CASSFQPNEQFF	TGTGCCAGCAGTTTCCAGCCAAATGAGCAGTTCTTC
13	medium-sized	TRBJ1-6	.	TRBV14	CASSRQDFGPLHF	TGTGCCAGCAGCCGACAGGACTTCGGACCCCTCCACTTT
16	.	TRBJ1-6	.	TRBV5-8	CASSFEASSYNSPLHF	TGTGCCAGCAGCTTCGAGGCCAGCTCCTATAATTCACCCCTCCACTTT
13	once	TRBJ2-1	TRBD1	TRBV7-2	CASSGTGRNEQFF	TGTGCCAGCAGCGGGACAGGACGGAATGAGCAGTTCTTC
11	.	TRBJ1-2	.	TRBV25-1	CASRQNYGYTF	TGTGCCAGCAGACAAAACTATGGCTACACCTTC
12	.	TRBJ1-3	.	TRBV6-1	CASSVNLNTIYF	TGTGCCAGCAGTGTAAACCTAAACACCATATATTTT
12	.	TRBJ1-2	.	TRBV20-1	CSAGGATGGYTF	TGCAGTGCTGGGGGTGCGACTGGGGGCTACACCTTC
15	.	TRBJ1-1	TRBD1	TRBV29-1	CSVEDKGTGGGEAFF	TGCAGCGTTGAAGATAAGGGGACAGGGGGAGGTGAAGCTTTCTTT
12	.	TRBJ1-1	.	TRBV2	CASSEGQRKAFF	TGTGCCAGCAGTGAAGGACAGAGGAAAGCTTTCTTT
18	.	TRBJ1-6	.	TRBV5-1	CASSPTMGASSYNSPLHF	TGCGCCAGCAGCCCGACAATGGGGGCCAGCTCCTATAATTCACCCCTCCACTTT
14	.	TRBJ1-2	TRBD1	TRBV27	CASNQQGRNYGYTF	TGTGCCAGCAATCAACAGGGGAGGAACTATGGCTACACCTTC
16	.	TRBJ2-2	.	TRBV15	CATSREGLPNTGELFF	TGTGCCACCAGCAGAGAGGGACTGCCGAACACCGGGGAGCTGTTTTTT
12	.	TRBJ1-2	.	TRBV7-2	CASSLAGYGYTF	TGTGCCAGCAGCTTAGCTGGGTATGGCTACACCTTC